What follows are 20 T cell receptor beta chains derived from one specimen sequenced in a study of blood T cell repertoires in COVID-19. Using immunoSEQ multiplex PCR, the repertoire was profiled, and TCRdb retains in-frame clones only, with some absent. Seen here are 110,000 to 150,000 clones, around 82% observed once, and the top ten hold 35% to 45%. Sequenced sample: peripheral blood. Receptors were obtained from a human donor in a cohort sampled during active COVID-19.

This chain links TRBV7-8 with TRBJ2-7, with D possibly being TRBD1 (5 bases). The CDR3 contains 13 residues. Per the germline V gene, CDR1 is SGHVS and CDR2 is FQNEAQ. V lost 1 base to trimming and J lost 7 bases, with 11 bases between them. Here the CDR3 DNA reads TGTGCCAGCAGCTTAGATCCAGGGCGTGAGCAGTACGTC. This translates into CASSLDPGREQYV.

This clone came up a few times. The V call is TRBV7-2, the J call TRBJ2-2; tentative D call: TRBD1 (5 bases). Trimming stripped 1 base from V and 1 base from J, with 7 bases between. Germline CDR1 SGHTA, CDR2 FQGNSA. The CDR3 loop spans 15 amino acids. The DNA of the CDR3 is TGTGCCAGCAGCTTAGAGCAGGGGAACACCGGGGAGCTGTTTTTT. Protein: CASSLEQGNTGELFF.

This rearrangement joins TRBV5-6 to TRBJ2-2; a weak D match, TRBD1 (5 bases). V gave up 3 bases and J gave up 6 bases, with 12 bases separating them. CDR1 SGHDT and CDR2 YYEEEE come from the germline V gene. The CDR3 covers 14 residues. The CDR3 spells CASSWGRYAGELFF. CDR3 sequence (DNA): TGTGCCAGCAGCTGGGGCAGGTACGCCGGGGAGCTGTTTTTT.

This clone was counted between two and nine times. The chain combines TRBV12-3 or TRBV12-4 with TRBJ1-4, with D unresolved. This CDR3 is built from 12 residues. Trimming removed 6 bases at V and 13 bases at J, with 15 bases between. The CDR3 loop reads CASSPKGVALFF. For the CDR3, the DNA is TGTGCCAGCAGCCCTAAGGGAGTGGCACTGTTTTTT.

J is TRBJ2-1 and V is TRBV7-2, with a tentative D call TRBD2 (6 bases). Trimming took off 2 bases at V and 8 bases at J, with 16 bases between the two ends. Germline CDR1 and CDR2: SGHTA and FQGNSA. The CDR3 covers 15 residues. DNA for the CDR3: TGTGCCAGCAGCTTATTTACAGCGGGTGTGCATGAGCAGTTCTTC. This codes for CASSLFTAGVHEQFF.

V is TRBV6-6 and J is TRBJ1-3; D is unresolved. In germline, CDR1 is MNHNY, CDR2 SVGAGI (reference sequence). CDR3 length: 15 residues. Trimming removed 4 bases at V and 8 bases at J, with 18 bases between. The CDR3 DNA sequence: TGTGCCAGCAGTTTCCCCGGAGCCCCTCCAGACACCATATATTTT. Translating gives CASSFPGAPPDTIYF.

The V call is TRBV18, the J call TRBJ1-2, with 7 bases matching TRBD1. J gave up 9 bases and V 3 bases, and 4 bases lay outside the gene matches. The CDR3 runs 12 residues. Per germline, CDR1 KGHSH and CDR2 LQKENI. CDR3 region: CASSPGQRSYTF. Here the CDR3 DNA reads TGTGCCAGCTCACCGGGACAGCGGAGCTACACCTTC.

The gene calls are TRBV7-2 and TRBJ1-1, with D maybe TRBD1 (5 bases). The CDR3 contains 15 residues. The germline V and J ends were trimmed by 2 bases and 4 bases, with 14 bases remaining between them. Germline V lookup: CDR1 SGHTA, CDR2 FQGNSA. The DNA of the CDR3 is TGTGCCAGCAGCTTAAGAGCGAGACAGACCACTGAAGCTTTCTTT. Encoded protein: CASSLRARQTTEAFF.

The V gene is TRBV7-9, the J gene TRBJ2-3; TRBD2 agrees at 9 bases. This CDR3 is 15 amino acids long. The germline CDR1 and CDR2 sequences are SEHNR and FQNEAQ (reference sequence). Germline trimming cut 1 base from V and 1 base from J; bases unmatched to any gene: 0. The CDR3, as DNA: TGTGCCAGCAGCTTAGGACTAGCGGGCACAGATACGCAGTATTTT. It yields the protein CASSLGLAGTDTQYF.

This clone occurred a few times. The chain employs TRBV9 and TRBJ2-3, with 9 bases matching TRBD2. V gave up 0 bases and J gave up 6 bases; unmatched junction bases: 8. This CDR3 comprises 16 residues. Germline CDR1 is SGDLS and CDR2 is YYNGEE. The CDR3 nucleotides are TGTGCCAGCAGCGTAGCGTCCCTAGCGGGAAGGGATACGCAGTATTTT. This sequence encodes CASSVASLAGRDTQYF. Based on the CDR3 plus reference TRBV9 and TRBJ2-3, the full variable domain is DSGVTQTPKHLITATGQRVTLRCSPRSGDLSVYWYQQSLDQGLQFLIQYYNGEERAKGNILERFSAQQFPDLHSELNLSSLELGDSALYFCASSVASLAGRDTQYFGPGTRLTVL.

The V call is TRBV14, the J call TRBJ1-1; maybe TRBD1 (5 bases). The V and J ends lost 4 bases and 2 bases respectively, with 8 bases between them. The CDR3 is made up of 13 amino acids. CDR1 is SGHDN and CDR2 is FVKESK in the germline V gene. The CDR3: CASSLTDNTEAFF. DNA of the CDR3: TGTGCCAGCAGCCTGACAGATAACACTGAAGCTTTCTTT.

The chain carries TRBV11-3 and TRBJ2-3; 13 bases agree with TRBD2. The germline V gene has CDR1 SGHNT and CDR2 YENEEA. This CDR3 is built from 16 residues. The ends lost 5 bases at V and 1 base at J; junction bases unmatched: 3. The CDR3 DNA follows: TGTGCCAGCAGCCCCGGGACTAGCGGGGGCACAGATACGCAGTATTTT. Amino acid sequence: CASSPGTSGGTDTQYF.

The chain couples TRBV5-5 to TRBJ2-5; 9 bases are shared with TRBD1. Germline CDR1 reads SGHKS; CDR2 reads YYEKEE (reference sequence). Trimming removed 3 bases from V and 5 bases from J; junction bases left unmatched: 11. The CDR3 is 16 amino acids. CDR3 sequence (DNA): TGTGCCAGCAGCTGGGGCCGGGACAGGGCTGACGAGACCCAGTACTTC. Protein product: CASSWGRDRADETQYF. Combining the CDR3 with reference TRBV5-5 and TRBJ2-5 gives the whole variable domain DAGVTQSPTHLIKTRGQQVTLRCSPISGHKSVSWYQQVLGQGPQFIFQYYEKEERGRGNFPDRFSARQFPNYSSELNVNALLLGDSALYLCASSWGRDRADETQYFGPGTRLLVL.

This clone has a handful of counts. The V gene is TRBV5-4, the J gene TRBJ2-2, with D maybe TRBD1 (6 bases). The CDR3 has 15 residues. Germline assignment: CDR1 SGHNT and CDR2 YYREEE (reference sequence). Trimming stripped 4 bases from V and 1 base from J, with 11 bases between. CDR3 sequence: CASSAQGRNTGELFF. In DNA form, the CDR3 reads TGTGCCAGCAGCGCACAGGGACGGAACACCGGGGAGCTGTTTTTT.

The genes are TRBV5-3 and TRBJ1-2; the match to TRBD1 covers 7 bases. TRBV5-3 carries the ORF label, with uncertain function. The CDR3 has 14 residues. With V trimmed by 0 bases and J by 5 bases, 4 bases remained unmatched. CDR3: CARSLVGRGYGYTF. The CDR3 DNA sequence: TGTGCCAGAAGCTTGGTGGGCAGGGGGTATGGCTACACCTTC.

This sequence joins TRBV9 and TRBJ1-6; the D is unclear. This CDR3 has 15 amino acids. V was pared by 4 bases and J by 7 bases, with 15 bases between. The germline V gene encodes CDR1 SGDLS and CDR2 YYNGEE. The CDR3 sequence: CASSLSADGNSPLHF. DNA of the CDR3: TGTGCCAGCAGCCTGAGCGCTGACGGAAATTCACCCCTCCACTTT.

The V and J genes are TRBV5-1 and TRBJ2-2; D is possibly TRBD2 (6 bases). V lost 2 bases, J lost 0 bases, and 11 bases lay in between. The germline V gene has CDR1 SGHRS and CDR2 YFSETQ. The CDR3 spans 16 residues. CDR3 coding DNA: TGCGCCAGCAGCTTTCGGGGGATGCCGAACACCGGGGAGCTGTTTTTT. Protein: CASSFRGMPNTGELFF. Full variable domain (outside the CDR3, taken from reference TRBV5-1 and TRBJ2-2): KAGVTQTPRYLIKTRGQQVTLSCSPISGHRSVSWYQQTPGQGLQFLFEYFSETQRNKGNFPGRFSGRQFSNSRSEMNVSTLELGDSALYLCASSFRGMPNTGELFFGEGSRLTVL.

The chain is built from TRBV5-1 and TRBJ1-2; 7 nucleotides agree with TRBD1. The ends lost 4 bases at V and 0 bases at J; junction bases unmatched: 3. This CDR3 is built from 14 residues. Looked up from germline, CDR1 is SGHRS and CDR2 is YFSETQ. CDR3 residues: CASSGDSTNYGYTF. The CDR3 DNA sequence: TGCGCCAGCAGCGGGGACAGTACTAACTATGGCTACACCTTC.

This chain connects TRBV13 to TRBJ1-3; D unclear. The germline CDR1 and CDR2 sequences are PRHDT and FYEKMQ (reference sequence). The CDR3 is made up of 15 amino acids. Trimming left V 2 bases short and J 0 bases short, with 8 bases between. CDR3 amino acids: CASSLRTFSGNTIYF. The CDR3 DNA reads TGTGCCAGCAGCTTAAGGACTTTCTCTGGAAACACCATATATTTT.

The chain employs TRBV6-5 and TRBJ1-1; D may be TRBD1 (6 bases). Deletions cut 5 bases from V and 0 bases from J, with 10 bases between. Germline-derived CDR1 and CDR2 are MNHEY and SVGAGI. The CDR3 loop spans 14 amino acids. CDR3 bases: TGTGCCAGCAGTCGGGGGGCACTGAACACTGAAGCTTTCTTT. The encoded protein is CASSRGALNTEAFF.